The 5 T cell receptor beta chains given below trace back to one sample, sequenced in a study of T cell responses to AZD1222 COVID-19 vaccine. Clones were sequenced by immunoSEQ multiplex PCR, and TCRdb holds only the in-frame ones, with some missing. The profile shows tens of thousands of clones, 88% of them singletons. The sample in question was peripheral blood, obtained on day 0 of AZD1222 vaccination. The origin of the receptors is an adult in good health.

CDR3 loop: CASSPWTGAYNSPLHF. CDR3 DNA sequence: TGTGCCAGCAGCCCTTGGACAGGGGCCTATAATTCACCCCTCCACTTT. The chain is built from TRBV7-8 and TRBJ1-6; 9 bases agree with TRBD1. Trimming removed 5 bases from V and 2 bases from J; junction bases left unmatched: 4. The CDR3 has 16 residues. Germline V gene sequence: CDR1 SGHVS, CDR2 FQNEAQ.

This clone appeared a few times. The chain carries TRBV7-9 and TRBJ2-4; 9 nucleotides align to TRBD2. Germline V gives CDR1 SEHNR, CDR2 FQNEAQ (reference sequence). This CDR3 region has 19 residues. J lost 1 base, V lost 1 base, and 11 bases had no gene match. The CDR3 bases are TGTGCCAGCAGCTTAGTGGTAGCGGGAGAGTTTAGGGCCAAAAACATTCAGTACTTC. Its translation is CASSLVVAGEFRAKNIQYF.

V is TRBV28 and J is TRBJ2-3; unclear D gene. Per germline, CDR1 MDHEN and CDR2 SYDVKM. V was trimmed by 10 bases and J by 2 bases, leaving 10 bases between them. The CDR3 runs to 12 residues. In nucleotides, the CDR3 is TGTGCCACCCCTCGATCCACAGATACGCAGTATTTT. Translated, it gives CATPRSTDTQYF.

The chain is built from TRBV6-5 and TRBJ2-7; TRBD2 matches 9 bases. CDR1 MNHEY and CDR2 SVGAGI come from the germline V gene. Germline trimming cut 11 bases from V and 7 bases from J; bases unmatched to any gene: 6. This CDR3 region has 11 residues. The CDR3 sequence: CAGGLAREQYF. In DNA, the CDR3 is TGTGCCGGAGGACTAGCGCGGGAGCAGTACTTC.

The chain employs TRBV19 and TRBJ1-4; 8 positions match TRBD1. This CDR3 comprises 19 residues. V trimming: 3 bases; J trimming: 8 bases; junction bases outside the gene matches: 20. Germline lookup yields CDR1 LNHDA and CDR2 SQIVND (reference sequence). The CDR3 region is CASSIDVGQGFVGWEKLFF. As DNA, the CDR3 is TGTGCCAGTAGTATTGACGTCGGACAGGGATTTGTCGGGTGGGAAAAACTGTTTTTT.